The clone carrying this T cell receptor (beta chain) was seen more than once but under ten times. The V and J ends lost 4 bases and 4 bases, in that order; junction bases with no gene match: 5. Germline CDR1 reads MDHEN; CDR2 reads SYDVKM. This CDR3 comprises 15 residues. Original methodology: The authors estimated nucleated cell counts from reference gene primer amplification. Profiled with immunoSEQ multiplex PCR; TCRdb holds only in-frame clones, not every one. V and J calls plus clone size are reproduced from that table; the DNA served to infer D and trimming. The sample yields approximately 280,000 clones, about 89% seen once. This specimen comes from a study of blood T cell repertoires in COVID-19.

The receptor's source is a man aged 45 to 65 with acute or convalescent COVID-19. Material: peripheral blood. The chain has TRBV28 and TRBJ1-4, with 8 bases aligning to TRBD1. CDR3 coding DNA: TGTGCCAGCAGTTCCTTACAGGGGGGTAATGAAAAACTGTTTTTT. It encodes CASSSLQGGNEKLFF.